Listed below are T cell receptor beta chains from one sample, sequenced in a study of early T cells in non-severe SARS-CoV-2 infection. One entry per CDR3 protein, called by TCRdb with MiXCR from the 5' RACE reads. The table lists around 56,000 distinct CDR3 sequences, roughly 8.2% of them singletons. The sequencing used whole blood, collected at baseline. The receptor set was obtained from an adult who was a healthcare worker with PCR-confirmed SARS-CoV-2 infection or an uninfected control (not recorded which). Each CDR3 is given with its conserved first and last residue.

V	J	CDR3
TRBV27	TRBJ2-7	CASSAGRYSYEQYF
TRBV29-1	TRBJ2-5	CSVEVERVYQETQYF
TRBV28	TRBJ2-1	CASSSLAATYNEQFF
TRBV28	TRBJ2-5	CASSPSGAGQETQYF
TRBV12-3/TRBV12-4	TRBJ2-3	CASSPAFGADTQYF
TRBV25-1	TRBJ2-5	CASSEWGLTAQETQYF
TRBV10-3	TRBJ2-7	CAIGRSEQYF
TRBV6-5	TRBJ2-7	CASSYGTSGTYEQYF
TRBV6-2/TRBV6-3	TRBJ2-5	CASSYSRIGFGTQETQYF
TRBV3-1	TRBJ2-1	CASSQEWRTSGNLEQFF
TRBV30	TRBJ2-3	CAWSGLDLDTQYF
TRBV7-8	TRBJ2-4	CASSLSGKKNIQYF
TRBV27	TRBJ2-7	CASSLPGRDSYEQYF
TRBV5-4	TRBJ1-1	CASSSGVTEAFF
TRBV2	TRBJ2-1	CASSVDRDNEQFF
TRBV6-1	TRBJ2-5	CASSPRTAGRDQETQYF
TRBV12-3/TRBV12-4	TRBJ2-7	CASSLLEVGYEQYF
TRBV3-1	TRBJ2-3	CASSQSGRAKTQYF
TRBV20-1	TRBJ2-7	CSARDIDSGVRYEQYF
TRBV4-1	TRBJ1-1	CASSPYKGGVTEAFF
TRBV29-1	TRBJ2-7	CSGVRGWGYEQYF